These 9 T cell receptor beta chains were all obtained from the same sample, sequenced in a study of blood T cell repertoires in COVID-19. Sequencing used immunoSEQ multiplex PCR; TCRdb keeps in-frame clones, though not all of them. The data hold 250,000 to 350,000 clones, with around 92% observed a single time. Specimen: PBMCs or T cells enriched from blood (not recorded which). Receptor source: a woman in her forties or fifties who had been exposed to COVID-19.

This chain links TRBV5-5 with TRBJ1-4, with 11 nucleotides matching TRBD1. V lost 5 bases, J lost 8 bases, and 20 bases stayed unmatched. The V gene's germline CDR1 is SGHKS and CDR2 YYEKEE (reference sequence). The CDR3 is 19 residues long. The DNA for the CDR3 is TGTGCCAGCAGTATGGATCCCGGGACAGGGGGTTCCGTGGGAGAAAAACTGTTTTTT. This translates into CASSMDPGTGGSVGEKLFF.

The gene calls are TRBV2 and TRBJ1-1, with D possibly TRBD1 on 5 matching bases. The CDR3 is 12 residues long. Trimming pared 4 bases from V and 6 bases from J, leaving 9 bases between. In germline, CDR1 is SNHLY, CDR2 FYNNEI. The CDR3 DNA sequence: TGTGCCAGCAGTGGGGGCGGCCCTGAAGCTTTCTTT. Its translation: CASSGGGPEAFF. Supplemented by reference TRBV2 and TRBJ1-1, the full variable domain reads EPEVTQTPSHQVTQMGQEVILRCVPISNHLYFYWYRQILGQKVEFLVSFYNNEISEKSEIFDDQFSVERPDGSNFTLKIRSTKLEDSAMYFCASSGGGPEAFFGQGTRLTVV.

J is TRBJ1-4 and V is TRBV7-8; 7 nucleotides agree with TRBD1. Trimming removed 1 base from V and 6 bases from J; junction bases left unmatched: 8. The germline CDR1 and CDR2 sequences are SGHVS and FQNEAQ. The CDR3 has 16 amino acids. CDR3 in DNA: TGTGCCAGCAGCTTAGTGCCTACACAGGGGTATGAAAAACTGTTTTTT. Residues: CASSLVPTQGYEKLFF. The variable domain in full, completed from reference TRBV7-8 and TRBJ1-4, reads GAGVSQSPRYKVAKRGQDVALRCDPISGHVSLFWYQQALGQGPEFLTYFQNEAQLDKSGLPSDRFFAERPEGSVSTLKIQRTQQEDSAVYLCASSLVPTQGYEKLFFGSGTQLSVL.

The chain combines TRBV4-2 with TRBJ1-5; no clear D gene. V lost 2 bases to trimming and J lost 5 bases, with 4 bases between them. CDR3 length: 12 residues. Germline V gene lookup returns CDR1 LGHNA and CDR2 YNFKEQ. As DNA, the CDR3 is TGTGCCAGCAGCCAAACAGATCAGCCCCAGCATTTT. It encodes CASSQTDQPQHF.

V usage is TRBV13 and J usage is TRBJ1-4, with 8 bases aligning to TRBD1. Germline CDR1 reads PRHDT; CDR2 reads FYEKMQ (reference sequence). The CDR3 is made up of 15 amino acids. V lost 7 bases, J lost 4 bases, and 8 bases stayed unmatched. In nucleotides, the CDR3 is TGTGCCAGCAAGTTGACAGGGGAAGATAATGAAAAACTGTTTTTT. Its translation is CASKLTGEDNEKLFF.

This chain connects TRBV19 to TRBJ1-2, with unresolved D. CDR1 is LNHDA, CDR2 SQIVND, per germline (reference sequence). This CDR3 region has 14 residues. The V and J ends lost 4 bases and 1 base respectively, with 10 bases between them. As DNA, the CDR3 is TGTGCCAGTAGTACAGAGACGGGTAACTATGGCTACACCTTC. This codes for CASSTETGNYGYTF.

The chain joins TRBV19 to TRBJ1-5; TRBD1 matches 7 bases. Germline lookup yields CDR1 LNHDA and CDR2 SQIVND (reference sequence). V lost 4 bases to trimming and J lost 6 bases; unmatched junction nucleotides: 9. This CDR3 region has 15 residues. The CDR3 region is CASSTQRQGGQPQHF. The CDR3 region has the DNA TGTGCCAGTAGTACCCAGAGACAGGGTGGTCAGCCCCAGCATTTT.

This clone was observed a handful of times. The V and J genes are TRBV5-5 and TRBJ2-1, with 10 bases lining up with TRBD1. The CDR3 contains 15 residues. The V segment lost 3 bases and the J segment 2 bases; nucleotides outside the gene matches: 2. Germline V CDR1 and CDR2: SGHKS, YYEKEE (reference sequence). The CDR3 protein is CASSWGTGAYNEQFF. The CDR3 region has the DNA TGTGCCAGCAGCTGGGGGACAGGGGCCTACAATGAGCAGTTCTTC.

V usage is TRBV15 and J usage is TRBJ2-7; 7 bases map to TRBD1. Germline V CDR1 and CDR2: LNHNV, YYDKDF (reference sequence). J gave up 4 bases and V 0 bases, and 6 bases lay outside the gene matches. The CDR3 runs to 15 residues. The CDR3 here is CATSREDRAAYEQYF. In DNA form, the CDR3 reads TGTGCCACCAGCAGAGAAGACAGGGCGGCATACGAGCAGTACTTC.